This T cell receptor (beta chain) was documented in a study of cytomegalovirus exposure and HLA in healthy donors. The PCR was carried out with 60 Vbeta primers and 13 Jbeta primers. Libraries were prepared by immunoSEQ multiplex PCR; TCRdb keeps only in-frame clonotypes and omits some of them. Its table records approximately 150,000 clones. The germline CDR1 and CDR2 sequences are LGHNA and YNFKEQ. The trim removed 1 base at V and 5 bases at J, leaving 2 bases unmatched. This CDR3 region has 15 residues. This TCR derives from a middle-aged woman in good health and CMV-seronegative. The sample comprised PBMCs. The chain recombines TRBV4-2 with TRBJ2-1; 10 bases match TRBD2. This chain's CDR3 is CASSQGTSGDNEQFF. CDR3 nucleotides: TGTGCCAGCAGCCAAGGGACTAGCGGAGACAATGAGCAGTTCTTC.